Following are 18 T cell receptor beta chains from one sample sequenced in a study of T cells in Graves' hyperthyroidism and ophthalmopathy. Regions amplified from RNA transcripts were the TCR beta CDR3 regions. Using the HTBI primer set, a first-round RT-PCR was run on the TCR CDR3. TCRdb used MiXCR to reprocess the multiplex PCR reads, holding one entry per CDR3 protein. Of 500,000 to 600,000 distinct CDR3 sequences listed, less than 20% were seen once; the top ten hold 40% to 50%. Material for sequencing was blood. Source of these receptors: a man aged 35 to 55 with Graves' ophthalmopathy.

The genes are TRBV7-8 and TRBJ1-5, with D possibly matching TRBD1 (5 bases). This CDR3 comprises 17 residues. CDR1 is SGHVS and CDR2 is FQNEAQ in the germline V gene. Trimming shortened V by 0 bases and J by 4 bases, and 16 bases separated the two germline ends. The CDR3 reads CASSLAEIRGSNQPQHF. Written as DNA, the CDR3 is TGTGCCAGCAGCTTAGCGGAAATTAGGGGATCGAATCAGCCCCAGCATTTT.

In this sample, this clonotype turned up many times. The chain recombines TRBV2 with TRBJ2-7; D may be TRBD2 (7 bases). CDR1 is SNHLY and CDR2 is FYNNEI in the germline V gene. Trimming removed 5 bases at V and 4 bases at J, with 12 bases between. The CDR3 covers 13 residues. The chain's CDR3 is CASSQSGTYEQYF. As DNA, the CDR3 is TGTGCCAGCAGTCAGAGCGGGACATACGAGCAGTACTTC.

This clonotype was detected ten times or more. The V gene is TRBV11-1, the J gene TRBJ2-3; D is unclear. CDR3 length: 13 amino acids. Germline-derived CDR1 and CDR2 are SGHAT and FQDESV (reference sequence). Trimming pared 5 bases from V and 6 bases from J, leaving 12 bases between. In DNA form, the CDR3 reads TGTGCCAGCAGCCGGACCACGAGGGATACGCAGTATTTT. It yields the protein CASSRTTRDTQYF.

This clonotype occurred many times. As DNA, the CDR3 is TGTGCCAGCAGCCTGAGGCTAGCGGGGGGTACGCAGTATTTT. It is translated as CASSLRLAGGTQYF. V gene TRBV12-3 or TRBV12-4 combines with J gene TRBJ2-3, with TRBD2 matching 11 bases. With 6 bases clipped from V and 8 bases from J, the junction kept 7 bases outside the gene matches. The CDR3 is made up of 14 amino acids.

The rearrangement joins TRBV10-3 to TRBJ1-1; no clear D gene. Trimming shortened V by 11 bases and J by 0 bases, and 7 bases separated the two germline ends. The CDR3 sequence is 11 residues long. The V gene's germline CDR1 is ENHRY and CDR2 SYGVKD. The CDR3 loop reads CALSLNTEAFF. CDR3 in DNA: TGTGCCCTATCACTGAACACTGAAGCTTTCTTT.

This clonotype was recorded many times. The chain uses TRBV3-1 and TRBJ2-5; D may correspond to TRBD1 or TRBD2 (5 bases each). This CDR3 comprises 11 residues. The germline V and J ends were trimmed by 4 bases and 9 bases, with 9 bases remaining between them. Per the germline V gene, CDR1 is LGHDT and CDR2 is YNNKEL (reference sequence). CDR3 bases: TGTGCCAGCAGCCGTCTGGGGGCCCAGTACTTC. Translating gives CASSRLGAQYF.

The rearrangement joins TRBV20-1 to TRBJ2-3, with D possibly being TRBD2 (7 bases). CDR1 and CDR2 (germline): DFQATT, SNEGSKA (reference sequence). CDR3 length: 15 residues. Trimming removed 7 bases from V and 4 bases from J, with 21 bases in between. The CDR3 bases are TGCAGTGTTCCCCGCCCCCGGGGGGCCCCAGATACGCAGTATTTT. This sequence encodes CSVPRPRGAPDTQYF.

In its sample, this clonotype was seen a few times. V usage is TRBV27 and J usage is TRBJ1-2; perhaps TRBD1 as D (6 bases). The CDR3 contains 17 residues. Trimming left V 1 base short and J 4 bases short, with 19 bases between. Germline loops: CDR1 MNHEY, CDR2 SMNVEV (reference sequence). In nucleotides, the CDR3 is TGTGCCAGCAGTTTATATGGTAGGGGGGGACAAATCTATGGCTACACCTTC. Amino acid sequence: CASSLYGRGGQIYGYTF.

Note on this clonotype: A much larger clone differs from this one at a single base, so this may be a read error. The V call is TRBV5-1, the J call TRBJ2-2; D ambiguous. The germline V gene encodes CDR1 SGHRS and CDR2 YFSETQ. CDR3 length: 14 amino acids. V lost 0 bases to trimming and J lost 6 bases, with 9 bases between them. The CDR3 region has the DNA TGCGCCAGCAGCTTGGGTGAAGGTCCCGGGGAGCTGTTTTTT. It codes for CASSLGEGPGELFF.

A remark on this clonotype: Being one base from a much bigger clone, this may be a read error. The chain links TRBV2 to TRBJ2-2, with D possibly matching TRBD1 (7 bases). The CDR3 is made up of 16 amino acids. The germline V gene has CDR1 SNHLY and CDR2 FYNNEI. The CDR3 here is CASSEFWDSNTGGLFF. DNA for the CDR3: TGTGCCAGCAGTGAGTTTTGGGACAGTAACACCGGGGGGCTGTTTTTT. Looking up the rest from reference TRBV2 and TRBJ2-2 gives the full variable domain: EPEVTQTPSHQVTQMGQEVILRCVPISNHLYFYWYRQILGQKVEFLVSFYNNEISEKSEIFDDQFSVERPDGSNFTLKIRSTKLEDSAMYFCASSEFWDSNTGGLFFGEGSRLTVL.

This clonotype was picked up a small number of times. The chain recombines TRBV11-1 with TRBJ2-5; tentatively, D is TRBD1 (6 bases). Trimming pared 5 bases from V and 7 bases from J, leaving 20 bases between. This CDR3 has 15 residues. Germline V lookup: CDR1 SGHAT, CDR2 FQDESV (reference sequence). The CDR3 DNA reads TGTGCCAGCAGCCCCTTTAAACAGGGCTTCGGGACCCAGTACTTC. This translates into CASSPFKQGFGTQYF. The variable domain in full, completed from reference TRBV11-1 and TRBJ2-5, reads EAEVAQSPRYKITEKSQAVAFWCDPISGHATLYWYRQILGQGPELLVQFQDESVVDDSQLPKDRFSAERLKGVDSTLKIQPAELGDSAMYLCASSPFKQGFGTQYFGPGTRLLVL.

In this sample, this clonotype turned up a few times. This chain uses TRBV19 with TRBJ1-2, with 9 positions matching TRBD1. The CDR3 has 15 residues. The germline V gene encodes CDR1 LNHDA and CDR2 SQIVND (reference sequence). V lost 7 bases, J lost 1 base, and 7 bases stayed unmatched. The chain's CDR3 is CASNDRGTLNYGYTF. The CDR3 nucleotides read TGTGCCAGTAACGACAGGGGGACTCTTAACTATGGCTACACCTTC.

This clonotype turned up a few times. This chain connects TRBV5-1 to TRBJ2-4, with D perhaps given as TRBD1 or TRBD2 (5 bases each). The length of the CDR3 is 16 residues. The ends were cut back, 0 bases at V and 2 bases at J, with 12 bases in the middle. Germline CDR1 reads SGHRS; CDR2 reads YFSETQ. DNA of the CDR3: TGCGCCAGCAGCTTGGTAGGGGACGGCTCCAAAAACATTCAGTACTTC. Its translation is CASSLVGDGSKNIQYF.

This chain joins TRBV19 and TRBJ2-5; possible D gene TRBD1, 6 bases. The CDR3 contains 13 residues. CDR1 and CDR2 from the germline V gene are LNHDA and SQIVND (reference sequence). Trimming removed 4 bases from V and 9 bases from J, with 15 bases in between. The CDR3 is CASSTSGALAQYF. CDR3 in DNA: TGTGCCAGTAGTACTTCAGGGGCCCTGGCCCAGTACTTC.

This clonotype turned up a few times. The gene calls are TRBV10-3 and TRBJ1-4; 7 bases are shared with TRBD1. In germline, CDR1 is ENHRY, CDR2 SYGVKD. The V gene end was trimmed by 8 bases and the J gene end by 7 bases; junction bases not matched to a gene: 7. The CDR3 is 13 residues long. The CDR3 DNA sequence: TGTGCCATCCTTGAAGAGGGGGCTGAAAAACTGTTTTTT. Residues: CAILEEGAEKLFF.

This clonotype came up a few times. V usage is TRBV20-1 and J usage is TRBJ1-2; D is possibly TRBD1 (6 bases). This CDR3 is 15 amino acids long. The germline V gene has CDR1 DFQATT and CDR2 SNEGSKA (reference sequence). V was shortened by 0 bases and J by 4 bases, with 15 bases between the two germline ends. The CDR3 DNA follows: TGCAGTGCTAGAGAGTCAGGGGCCCAGTTCTATGGCTACACCTTC. Its translation is CSARESGAQFYGYTF.

This clonotype has more than one count but fewer than ten. The rearrangement uses TRBV30 and TRBJ1-4; a weak D match, TRBD1 (5 bases). V shed 0 bases and J shed 11 bases, with 10 bases lying between them. The CDR3 is 12 amino acids. The germline gives CDR1 GTSNPN, CDR2 SVGIG (reference sequence). The CDR3 region is CAWSVRGGKLFF. The CDR3 DNA reads TGTGCCTGGAGTGTAAGGGGAGGCAAACTGTTTTTT.

This clonotype was counted ten times or more. The rearrangement joins TRBV7-2 to TRBJ2-7; 11 nucleotides line up with TRBD2. The CDR3 is 17 amino acids. The germline CDR1 and CDR2 sequences are SGHTA and FQGNSA. The J segment lost 0 bases and the V segment lost 2 bases, leaving 6 bases of the junction unmatched. The CDR3: CASSLIAGGTSSYEQYF. The CDR3 region has the DNA TGTGCCAGCAGCTTAATAGCGGGGGGGACGAGCTCCTACGAGCAGTACTTC.